This T cell receptor (beta chain) was captured in a study of blood T cells in healthy people across ages. A remark on this clonotype: Antigen specificity is unknown.

The CDR3 runs to 14 residues. Germline V lookup: CDR1 SGHAT, CDR2 FQDESV (reference sequence). V shed 2 bases and J shed 0 bases, with 8 bases lying between them. For the second PCR, which ran for roughly 6 to 11 cycles, a sample-barcoded 5' primer and a J-beta primer mix were used. All cDNA molecules were each tagged by a template-switch adaptor with 12 random nucleotides. TCRdb redid the calling of the 5' RACE reads with MiXCR, one entry per CDR3 protein. This table holds 800,000 to 900,000 distinct CDR3 sequences, about 59% found once. General study results and limits: Reliance upon unsorted PBMCs precluded definitive naive versus antigen-experienced comparison.

The J gene is TRBJ2-7, the V gene TRBV11-1; D not certain. Sequenced sample: blood. The sequence was obtained from a man in his thirties or forties in good health. The CDR3 region has the DNA TGTGCCAGCAGCTTAACACAGAGCTCCTACGAGCAGTACTTC. This translates into CASSLTQSSYEQYF.